This T cell receptor (beta chain) was sequenced during a study of cytotoxic CD8 clonotypes in ibrutinib-treated CLL (dated by TCRdb to the early 2020s). Regarding the complete study: The cohort had about a dozen relapsed/refractory and approximately 14 treatment-naive patients; some 17 were IGHV unmutated. Responses were partial in roughly 25 patients and complete in 2; after median around 72 months follow-up, some 15 stayed in remission and approximately twelve progressed. Cryopreserved peripheral blood mononuclear cells were obtained before treatment, at response, and at either sustained remission or disease progression. An average of around 250,000 productive templates and tens of thousands of productive rearrangements was obtained per sample. Samples at response were collected after a median of about 12 months of treatment, with a range of about 6 to 36 months. Every sample from remission and from progressive disease was obtained while the patients were still on ibrutinib. Of the approximately 87 people in the trial, approximately 28 had longitudinal samples available. The paper as a whole reports these results and caveats: Public clonotypes were rare and either shrank or stayed stable during treatment, and the rise in clonality at ibrutinib response reflected expansion of private clonotypes. Baseline clonality was found to be higher than that of age-matched healthy donors and was strongly correlated with circulating CD8+ T-cell counts. Lymph node repertoires were not examined, and the timing of sampling was not matched between patients in sustained remission and those whose disease progressed. Clonality increased at ibrutinib response, stayed stable in sustained remission, and fell back toward baseline at progression.

On a MiSeq, deep resolution sequencing aimed for a depth between 1 in 1 million and 1 in 200,000 T cells, with each clonotype covered approximately 10x on average. TCR beta libraries were generated with the immunoSEQ hsTCRB Kit. As for how the authors treated the data: The data were analyzed with ImmunoSEQ Analyzer and ImmunoSEQ Data Assistant, and V, D and J gene assignments followed IMGT definitions. Clonality, which ranges from 0 to 1, was calculated as one minus the normalized Shannon entropy of productive rearrangement frequencies. Public clonotype analysis was restricted to overrepresented clonotypes comprising at least 0.05% of each patient's repertoire. Some twelve repertoires from age-matched healthy donors, obtained from immuneACCESS, served as clonality controls. The immuneACCESS repertoire file appears here via TCRdb, limited to in-frame rearrangements. These files lack a portion of the clones; in checked studies, under half of the deficit traces to unresolved V genes, and the cause of the others is not known. V, J and clone size are taken as reported in that table, and D and trimming were inferred from the DNA itself. In this sample the table shows roughly 180,000 clones, around 72% of which occur a single time. The biggest ten clones account for under 15% of the sample.

This clone was found a few times. What antigen it recognizes has not been identified. The input lacks base qualities; no much larger clone sits a single base away. The CDR3 spans 14 residues, from the cysteine through the phenylalanine. The DNA shown is the 42-base CDR3, in frame from base 1. A distance of 13 bases separates the germline ends of V and J, which lose 1 base and 9 bases respectively. The germline V gene specifies MDHEN as CDR1 and SYDVKM as CDR2. The sample's time point label, in plain terms: approximately 2 years on ibrutinib. For TCR beta library preparation, about 2 micrograms of genomic DNA was extracted from cryopreserved PBMCs. Longitudinal blood samples from CLL patients on ibrutinib monotherapy were analyzed using high-throughput TCR beta sequencing. The patients took part in an open-label, single-center phase 2 trial of ibrutinib monotherapy.

The V gene is TRBV28 and the J gene is TRBJ1-5; TRBD1 is perhaps the D gene, given 5 matching bases. This specimen was PBMCs, taken after 24 months of ibrutinib treatment. The TCR was taken from a human donor with chronic lymphocytic leukemia. The base sequence is TGTGCCAGCAGTTTATATTCAGGGTGGAGGCCCCAGCATTTT. Translation gives CASSLYSGWRPQHF.